This T cell receptor beta chain was captured in a study of Ad26.COV2.S vaccination and SARS-CoV-2 variants (dated by TCRdb to about 2021). At the level of the whole study: Vaccine-arm donors came from COV1001, a multicentre, randomized, double-blind, placebo-controlled phase I-IIa trial of Ad26.COV2.S in healthy adults. Dosing of Ad26.COV2.S was intramuscular, at either 5x10^10 or 1x10^11 viral particles, delivered as one shot or as two shots spaced 56 days apart. TCRbeta repertoire sequencing was used to assess the specificity and breadth of SARS-CoV-2-reactive T cell receptors after Ad26.COV2.S vaccination. The TCR-sequenced set comprised roughly 30 samples: some 20 Ad26.COV2.S vaccine recipients, 5 placebo recipients and 8 SARS-CoV-2 convalescent individuals. Participants in the trial were split at random into five groups of five each, receiving low-dose or high-dose Ad26.COV2.S once or twice, or else placebo on both occasions. Blinding of investigators to trial group allocation was maintained during experiments and outcome assessment.

The immunoSEQ Assay was the method used to sequence TCRbeta CDR3 regions. After extraction, genomic DNA underwent amplification by bias-controlled multiplex PCR, followed by high-throughput sequencing. The original pipeline was this. Collapsing and filtering of sequences were performed to quantify the absolute abundance of each unique TCRbeta CDR3 region. T cell fraction was estimated by normalization of TCRbeta template counts to usable DNA, with usable DNA being measured through amplification of reference genes present in all nucleated cells. Repertoire TCRs were annotated as SARS-CoV-2-specific when V gene, CDR3 amino acid sequence and J gene were exactly matched to a known reactive TCR set. The reference SARS-CoV-2 TCR set came from MIRA and was filtered for enrichment in COVID-19-positive ImmuneCODE repertoires, removing public or cross-reactive TCRs. Using the MIRA antigens, annotated TCRs were further analysed by specific ORF or by position within an ORF. Breadth was defined as the number of annotated unique rearrangements divided by the total number of unique productive rearrangements, and depth was defined as the summed frequency of the annotated unique rearrangements. Two-sided Wilcoxon rank-sum tests were applied when comparing TCR breadth between groups. TCRdb provides this immuneACCESS table in a form limited to in-frame rearrangements. Some clones are lacking; in checked studies, under half of them reflect an unresolved V gene, and why the rest are absent is not known. Clone size and the V and J calls come from that table; the DNA yielded D and trimming. This sample holds about 400,000 clones; 83% were observed only once. The leading ten clones occupy around 7% of the sample.

In the paper's terms, the treatment or condition label means: 15 to 20 received Ad26.COV2.S at low or high dose, single or two shots; roughly 5 received placebo; per-sample allocation not given. For vaccine and placebo recipients, the sequenced repertoires came from samples collected on day 63 after the first injection. Cohort 1b enrolled 25 to 30 adults aged 18-55 years at a single site in Boston, USA, between 29 July and 7 August 2020. Ad26.COV2.S was a replication-incompetent adenovirus type 26 vector that expressed a prefusion-stabilized SARS-CoV-2 spike protein derived from the original Wuhan strain. The V and J ends are trimmed by 3 bases and 3 bases, leaving 12 bases between them. Via the germline V gene, CDR1 is KGHSH and CDR2 LQKENI. Measured from the cysteine to the phenylalanine, the CDR3 is 14 residues long. Only the CDR3 portion is preserved as DNA: 42 bases, with reading frame beginning at the first base.

Overall results and qualifications from the work: Compared with placebo recipients, Ad26.COV2.S recipients showed higher spike-specific TCR breadth (P = 0.0014). Substantial breadth of spike-specific CD8+ and CD4+ T cell responses was reported after vaccination. Non-spike TCR breadth was comparable between vaccine and placebo recipients, consistent with the vaccine containing only spike. The study was not powered to compare responses between vaccine doses or regimens. It was noted by the authors that total T cell responses may have been underestimated by the TCR breadth and depth analyses.

In regard to this clone: Its antigen specificity is not known. It has no much larger one-base neighbor in the sample; base qualities were not kept.

The receptor comes from a person between 18 and 60 years old who received the Ad26.COV2.S COVID-19 vaccine or a placebo. The specimen was peripheral blood, collected in a trial of Ad26.COV2.S vaccine versus placebo. The chain uses TRBV18 and TRBJ2-7, with the D gene too uncertain to name. The nucleotide sequence reads TGTGCCAGCTCACCCGGTCGCCGAGTCTACGAGCAGTACTTC. Translated, it reads CASSPGRRVYEQYF.